The clone carrying this T cell receptor beta chain showed up just a few times. What it recognizes is unknown. TCRdb redid the calling of the RT-PCR reads with MiXCR, one entry per CDR3 protein. The sample lists about 540,000 distinct CDR3 sequences; roughly 25% were seen once. After removal of 4 bases from V and 4 bases from J, the junction contained 6 bases not matched to a gene. This CDR3 is 14 amino acids long. From germline, CDR1 is LGHNA and CDR2 YSLEER. This record comes from a study of response to subunit inactivated influenza vaccine. General observations from the study: Few additional T cells are recruited per seasonal influenza vaccination, authors suggested.

A further study also used this sample, focusing on T cells expressing NK-cell markers. According to that study: 5'RACE template switching built TCR beta cDNA with unique molecular identifiers. Roughly six donors had dominant NKG2C+ clonotypes that comprised roughly 1.0-8% of their CD8+ T cells.

The V call is TRBV4-3, the J call TRBJ1-2; 7 bases fit TRBD1. The sequencing used CD4+ T cells sorted from PBMCs, collected approximately 12 days after vaccination. The receptor was isolated from a man aged 50-60 years who received an inactivated influenza vaccine. The CDR3 DNA is TGCGCCAGCAGCCCGAATCCAGGGGGCTATGGCTACACCTTC. Translation: CASSPNPGGYGYTF.